This T cell receptor beta chain comes out of a study of cytomegalovirus exposure and HLA in healthy donors. The PCR employed 60 Vbeta primers together with 13 Jbeta primers. Profiling relied on immunoSEQ multiplex PCR, and the TCRdb table lists in-frame clones only, not all of them. The sample shows about 120,000 clones, over 65% of them seen only once. V was shortened by 8 bases and J by 1 base, with 16 bases between the two germline ends. CDR3 length: 14 amino acids. Germline V gives CDR1 SQVTM, CDR2 ANQGSEA. V is TRBV29-1 and J is TRBJ2-3, with D tentatively TRBD1 (6 bases). The TCR originated in a female donor in good health and CMV-seronegative. The sequenced material came from PBMCs. The CDR3 bases are TGCAGCCTGCTACAGGGCGGAGGCACAGATACGCAGTATTTT. Translation: CSLLQGGGTDTQYF.